This T cell receptor (beta chain) was retrieved from a study of T cell clonality in common variable immunodeficiency. Findings and caveats of the study: Fewer deletions and N-nucleotide insertions were reportedly seen in common variable immunodeficiency TCR beta sequences.

The table lists this clone with a few counts. Its target is not known. The CDR3 extends 3 residues past the end of the read, so its final part is completed from the germline J gene. V lost 9 bases, J lost 4 bases, and 15 bases stayed unmatched. The germline CDR1 and CDR2 sequences are LNHDA and SQIVND (reference sequence). This CDR3 has 16 residues. The repertoire was sequenced with immunoSEQ multiplex PCR; TCRdb's copy has only in-frame clones and lacks some. Altogether 25,000 to 35,000 clones were found in the sample, and no singletons occur. The sequence was collected from a human donor with common variable immunodeficiency. The chain carries TRBV19 and TRBJ1-2; TRBD1 agrees at 9 bases. The sequenced sample was peripheral blood mononuclear cells. The sequenced part of the CDR3 DNA is TGTGCCAGCATGATCGGGACAGGGCTTATCGGCTATGGC. Amino acids: CASMIGTGLIGYG. The CDR3, in full, reads CASMIGTGLIGYGYTF.